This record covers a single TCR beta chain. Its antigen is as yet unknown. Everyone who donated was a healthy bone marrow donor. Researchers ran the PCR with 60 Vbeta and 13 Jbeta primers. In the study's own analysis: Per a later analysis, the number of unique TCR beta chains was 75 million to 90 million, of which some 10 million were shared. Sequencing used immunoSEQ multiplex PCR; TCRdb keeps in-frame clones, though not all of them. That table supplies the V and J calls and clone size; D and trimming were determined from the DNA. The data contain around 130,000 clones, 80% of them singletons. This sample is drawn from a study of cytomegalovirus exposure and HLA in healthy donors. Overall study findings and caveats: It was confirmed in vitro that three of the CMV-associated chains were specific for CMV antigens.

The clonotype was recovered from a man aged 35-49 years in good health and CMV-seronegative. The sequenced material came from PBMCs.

CDR3 sequence reads: CASSYSGGIVGEQYF. CDR3 nucleotide sequence: TGTGCCAGCAGTTACTCAGGCGGGATCGTCGGCGAGCAGTACTTC. J is TRBJ2-7 and V is TRBV6-5; the D gene is possibly TRBD2 (6 bases). V was clipped by 0 bases and J by 6 bases, with 15 bases between them. The CDR3 contains 15 residues. Germline V gives CDR1 MNHEY, CDR2 SVGAGI.